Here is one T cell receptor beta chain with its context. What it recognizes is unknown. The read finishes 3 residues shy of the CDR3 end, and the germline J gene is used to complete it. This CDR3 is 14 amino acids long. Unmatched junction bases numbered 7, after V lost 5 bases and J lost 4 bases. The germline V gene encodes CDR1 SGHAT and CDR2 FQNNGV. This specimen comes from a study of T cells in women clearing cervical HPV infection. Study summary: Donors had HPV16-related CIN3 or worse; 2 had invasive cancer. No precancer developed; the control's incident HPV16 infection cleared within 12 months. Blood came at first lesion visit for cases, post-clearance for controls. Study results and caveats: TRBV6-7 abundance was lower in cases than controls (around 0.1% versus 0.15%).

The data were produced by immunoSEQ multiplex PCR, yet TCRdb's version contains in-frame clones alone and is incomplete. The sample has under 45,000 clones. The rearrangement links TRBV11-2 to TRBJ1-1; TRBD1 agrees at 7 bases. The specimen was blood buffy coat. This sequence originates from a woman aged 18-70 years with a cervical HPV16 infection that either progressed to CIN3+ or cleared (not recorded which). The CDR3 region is CASSQQGKGTEAFF. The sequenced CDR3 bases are TGTGCCAGCAGCCAACAGGGGAAGGGCACTGAA.